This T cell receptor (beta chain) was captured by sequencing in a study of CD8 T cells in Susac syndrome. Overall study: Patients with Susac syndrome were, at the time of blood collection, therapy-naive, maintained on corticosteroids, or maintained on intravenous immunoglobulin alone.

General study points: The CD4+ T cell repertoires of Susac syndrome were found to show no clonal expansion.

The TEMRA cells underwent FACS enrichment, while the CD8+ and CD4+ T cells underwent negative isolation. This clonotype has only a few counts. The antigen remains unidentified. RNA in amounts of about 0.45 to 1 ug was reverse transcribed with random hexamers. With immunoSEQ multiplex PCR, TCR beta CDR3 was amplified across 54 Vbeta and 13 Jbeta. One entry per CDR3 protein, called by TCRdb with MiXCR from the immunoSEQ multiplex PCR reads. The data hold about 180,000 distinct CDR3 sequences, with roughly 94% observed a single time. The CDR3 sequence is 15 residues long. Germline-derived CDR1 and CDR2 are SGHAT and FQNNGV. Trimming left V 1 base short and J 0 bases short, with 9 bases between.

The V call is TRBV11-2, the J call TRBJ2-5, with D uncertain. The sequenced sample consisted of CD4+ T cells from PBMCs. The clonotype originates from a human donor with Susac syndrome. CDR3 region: CASSLVGNHQETQYF. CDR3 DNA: TGTGCCAGCAGCTTAGTGGGAAACCACCAAGAGACCCAGTACTTC.